The entry that follows covers one T cell receptor (beta chain) sequence. Its antigen is as yet unknown. Treatment indicated: oral pan-JAK inhibitor, 5-10 mg twice daily. The entry originates in a study of CD8+ T cells in alopecia areata. The overall study: Treatment of the treated patients consisted of oral tofacitinib, 5 to 10 mg twice daily.

Sequencing templates came from extracted RNA that was reverse transcribed into cDNA. Assay used: immunoSEQ multiplex PCR; TCRdb lists only in-frame clones, some missing. The sample lists more than 140,000 clones, 86% occurring once. Study findings and constraints: In scalp samples, resident alphabeta T cells of normal skin are also sequenced. Tofacitinib significantly lowered scalp clonality and expanded CD8+ clones among the top 100.

Germline CDR1 reads MGHRA; CDR2 reads YSYEKL. The trim removed 4 bases at V and 3 bases at J, leaving 5 bases unmatched. The CDR3 covers 15 residues. Specimen: CD8+ T cells sorted from blood, collected at week 4, from a patient treated with tofacitinib. This receptor was identified in a human donor with alopecia areata. V gene TRBV4-1 combines with J gene TRBJ2-2; TRBD2 aligns across 7 bases. CDR3 protein: CASSRIAGDTGELFF. The DNA for the CDR3 is TGCGCCAGCAGCCGGATTGCGGGGGACACCGGGGAGCTGTTTTTT.